The next 26 T cell receptor beta chains were all read from a single sample in a study of control samples from healthy donors and cancer patients (dated by TCRdb to 2019 to 2021). Receptor amplification or capture employed the immunoSEQ multiplex PCR assay. TCRdb took over this immuneACCESS table, retaining in-frame rearrangements with V and J assigned. Such tables are incomplete; in checked studies, under half of the missing clones stem from an unresolved V gene, and the remainder is unexplained. For this sample there are 90,000 to 110,000 clones; roughly 90% appear just once. The ten largest account for 17% of the sample. Sequenced: blood. These receptors all stem from a woman between 50 and 59 years old in good health.

The rearrangement joins TRBV7-9 to TRBJ2-7; 9 nucleotides align to TRBD1. The germline gives CDR1 SEHNR, CDR2 FQNEAQ (reference sequence). Trimming removed 1 base from V and 6 bases from J; junction bases left unmatched: 7. The CDR3 length is 15 residues. CDR3 nucleotides: TGTGCCAGCAGCTTAGTGACAGGGGGATCATCCGAGCAGTACGTC. Protein: CASSLVTGGSSEQYV.

The V gene is TRBV3-1 (or the pseudogene TRBV3-2), the J gene TRBJ2-6, with 7 positions matching TRBD1. CDR1 is LGHDT, CDR2 YNNKEL, per germline (reference sequence). The V segment lost 10 bases and the J segment 0 bases; nucleotides outside the gene matches: 15. The CDR3 has 18 residues. The CDR3: CATTPKQGRYSGANVLTF. As DNA, the CDR3 is TGTGCCACCACGCCAAAACAGGGGAGATACTCTGGGGCCAACGTCCTGACTTTC.

The CDR3 sequence is CASSTLAGGTYEQYF. CDR3 coding DNA: TGTGCCAGTAGTACACTAGCGGGGGGCACATACGAGCAGTACTTC. V and J are TRBV19 and TRBJ2-7; 12 bases align to TRBD2. This CDR3 has 15 amino acids. The germline V gene has CDR1 LNHDA and CDR2 SQIVND (reference sequence). V shed 4 bases, J shed 4 bases, and the junction held 5 bases outside the gene matches.

The chain links TRBV7-5 to TRBJ2-2. TRBV7-5 is a pseudogene locus. The CDR3 runs to 15 residues. The CDR3 DNA follows: TGTGTCAGAAGCCGCCCCATTCTTCAACCCGGGGAGCTGTTTTTT. It specifies CVRSRPILQPGELFF.

The CDR3 here is CASSLTETGEHGYGYTF. CDR3 nucleotides: TGTGCCAGCAGTTTAACAGAGACAGGGGAACACGGCTATGGCTACACCTTC. V and J are TRBV27 and TRBJ1-2; 8 nucleotides match TRBD1. This CDR3 is built from 17 residues. Germline V CDR1 and CDR2: MNHEY, SMNVEV (reference sequence). The J segment lost 4 bases and the V segment lost 2 bases, leaving 12 bases of the junction unmatched.

The chain employs TRBV19 and TRBJ1-2; D gene unclear. V was cut by 7 bases and J by 6 bases, with 18 bases left in between. Germline V gene data show CDR1 as LNHDA and CDR2 as SQIVND (reference sequence). This CDR3 is 14 amino acids long. The CDR3 loop is CASTYTAGRDGYTF. DNA of the CDR3: TGTGCCAGTACCTATACAGCGGGTCGCGATGGCTACACCTTC.

The chain carries TRBV9 and TRBJ2-1; 9 bases align to TRBD2. V shed 3 bases and J 3 bases; nucleotides not matched to a gene: 16. The CDR3 has 19 residues. Per the germline V gene, CDR1 is SGDLS and CDR2 is YYNGEE. In DNA form, the CDR3 reads TGTGCCAGCAGCGCCCAAGGGCACCTTACTAGCGGGTTCTACAATGAGCAGTTCTTC. Translating it yields CASSAQGHLTSGFYNEQFF.

The gene calls are TRBV18 and TRBJ2-2; D is unclear. CDR1 is KGHSH, CDR2 LQKENI, per germline. The CDR3 has 12 residues. V was trimmed by 7 bases and J by 5 bases, leaving 8 bases between them. CDR3 amino acids: CASLVETGELFF. In DNA, the CDR3 is TGTGCCAGCTTGGTTGAGACCGGGGAGCTGTTTTTT.

The chain uses TRBV25-1 and TRBJ1-5, with no clear D. Trimming removed 2 bases at V and 5 bases at J, with 7 bases between. CDR3 length: 13 residues. Germline loops: CDR1 MGHDK, CDR2 SYGVNS. The CDR3 nucleotides are TGTGCCAGCAGTGAAAGGTGGGATCAGCCCCAGCATTTT. The encoded protein is CASSERWDQPQHF. The full variable domain, with the rest looked up from reference TRBV25-1 and TRBJ1-5, is EADIYQTPRYLVIGTGKKITLECSQTMGHDKMYWYQQDPGMELHLIHYSYGVNSTEKGDLSSESTVSRIRTEHFPLTLESARPSHTSQYLCASSERWDQPQHFGDGTRLSIL.

The chain is built from TRBV11-2 and TRBJ1-2; D uncertain. CDR1 and CDR2 (germline): SGHAT, FQNNGV. This CDR3 comprises 14 residues. V lost 5 bases to trimming and J lost 2 bases, with 12 bases between them. The DNA of the CDR3 is TGTGCCAGCAGCCTCGCGACGGTGAACTATGGCTACACCTTC. Amino acid sequence: CASSLATVNYGYTF.

V gene TRBV30 combines with J gene TRBJ2-7, with a weak D call TRBD2 (5 bases). The CDR3 sequence is 14 residues long. The ends were cut back, 0 bases at V and 3 bases at J, with 12 bases in the middle. Germline V lookup: CDR1 GTSNPN, CDR2 SVGIG (reference sequence). The CDR3 region has the DNA TGTGCCTGGAGTGTCACCTTACGGGGCTACGAGCAGTACGTC. This codes for CAWSVTLRGYEQYV.

V is TRBV2 and J is TRBJ1-5, with D hard to call. Germline lookup yields CDR1 SNHLY and CDR2 FYNNEI. There are 14 residues in the CDR3. Deletions cut 3 bases from V and 0 bases from J, with 6 bases between. CDR3 protein: CASSDSYSNQPQHF. Here the CDR3 DNA reads TGTGCCAGCAGTGACAGTTATAGCAATCAGCCCCAGCATTTT.

CDR3 sequence: CASSVWLGVNIQYF. The DNA of the CDR3 is TGTGCCAGCAGCGTCTGGTTGGGGGTGAACATTCAGTACTTC. The genes are TRBV14 and TRBJ2-4, with D perhaps assigned TRBD1 or TRBD2 (5 bases each). CDR3 length: 14 amino acids. Deletions cut 5 bases from V and 7 bases from J, with 15 bases between. Germline-derived CDR1 and CDR2 are SGHDN and FVKESK.

The V and J genes are TRBV5-6 and TRBJ2-4; TRBD1 might be the D (5 bases). The V end was cut by 4 bases, the J end by 0 bases, with 14 bases between. CDR1 and CDR2 from the germline V gene are SGHDT and YYEEEE. This CDR3 has 16 residues. The CDR3 coding sequence is TGTGCCAGCAGCGACGACAGCCACCTAGCCAAAAACATTCAGTACTTC. Translating it yields CASSDDSHLAKNIQYF.

V and J are TRBV11-2 and TRBJ1-2; D is undetermined. Germline V gene lookup returns CDR1 SGHAT and CDR2 FQNNGV. Trimming took 0 bases from V and 8 from J, leaving 7 bases between them. The CDR3 totals 12 residues. Here the CDR3 reads CASSLDPGGYTF. CDR3 nucleotide sequence: TGTGCCAGCAGCTTAGATCCGGGCGGCTACACCTTC.

This rearrangement joins TRBV18 to TRBJ1-2; 10 positions agree with TRBD1. V gave up 6 bases and J gave up 4 bases; unmatched junction bases: 8. The length of the CDR3 is 15 residues. CDR1 is KGHSH and CDR2 is LQKENI in the germline V gene. For the CDR3, the DNA is TGTGCCAGCTCGCATAGACAGGGGGCGTTCTATGGCTACACCTTC. Encoded protein: CASSHRQGAFYGYTF.

CDR3 in amino acids: CASSLYGGSTDTQYF. CDR3 DNA sequence: TGTGCCAGCAGCTTATACGGGGGAAGCACAGATACGCAGTATTTT. The chain carries TRBV11-3 and TRBJ2-3; the D gene is possibly TRBD2 (6 bases). The CDR3 is made up of 15 amino acids. With 2 bases removed from V and 0 bases from J, the gap between germline ends came to 9 bases. Germline CDR1 and CDR2: SGHNT and YENEEA.

This clone has a handful of counts. V gene TRBV7-9 combines with J gene TRBJ1-6; D is unresolved. V gave up 7 bases and J gave up 4 bases, with 17 bases separating them. This CDR3 is 16 amino acids long. Germline CDR1 is SEHNR and CDR2 is FQNEAQ (reference sequence). The chain's CDR3 is CASILSSAGYNSPLHF. CDR3 nucleotide sequence: TGTGCCAGCATCCTAAGTTCAGCAGGATATAATTCACCCCTCCACTTT.

The V call is TRBV6-5, the J call TRBJ2-7; 9 nucleotides line up with TRBD1. V lost 7 bases and J lost 6; bases outside the gene matches: 10. The CDR3 spans 14 residues. Per germline, CDR1 MNHEY and CDR2 SVGAGI. CDR3 nucleotides: TGTGCCAGCAAACCAGGACAGGGGATAAGCGAGCAGTACGTC. Amino acids: CASKPGQGISEQYV.

This sequence joins TRBV4-1 and TRBJ2-1; D may match TRBD1 or TRBD2 (5 bases each). Germline lookup yields CDR1 MGHRA and CDR2 YSYEKL. Deletions cut 4 bases from V and 8 bases from J, with 15 bases between. The CDR3 runs 14 residues. The CDR3 coding sequence is TGCGCCAGCAGCCCGCTGACGGGACGGGATGAGCAGTTCTTC. It specifies CASSPLTGRDEQFF.

The chain has TRBV7-2 and TRBJ2-7, with D perhaps TRBD2 (5 bases). Germline CDR1 and CDR2: SGHTA and FQGNSA. V was clipped by 1 base and J by 6 bases, with 10 bases between them. The CDR3 runs 13 residues. CDR3 sequence: CASSLEAAGEQYV. In nucleotides, the CDR3 is TGTGCCAGCAGCTTAGAGGCGGCGGGCGAGCAGTACGTC.

As regards this clone: One end of the junction fails to match germline, which may point to a read error. V gene TRBV30 combines with J gene TRBJ1-6; D is ambiguous. From germline, CDR1 is GTSNPN and CDR2 SVGIG (reference sequence). The CDR3 covers 13 residues. For the CDR3, the DNA is TGTGCCAGGAGTGTGGCAGAAGGATCACCCCTCCACTTT. This codes for CARSVAEGSPLHF. The whole variable domain, filled in from reference TRBV30 and TRBJ1-6, reads SQTIHQWPATLVQPVGSPLSLECTVEGTSNPNLYWYRQAAGRGLQLLFYSVGIGQISSEVPQNLSASRPQDRQFILSSKKLLLSDSGFYLCARSVAEGSPLHFGNGTRLTVT.

V and J are TRBV2 and TRBJ1-1; D is uncertain. The germline V and J ends were trimmed by 5 bases and 0 bases, with 7 bases remaining between them. The CDR3 covers 13 residues. In germline, CDR1 is SNHLY, CDR2 FYNNEI. CDR3: CASSLSMNTEAFF. The CDR3 region has the DNA TGTGCCAGCAGTTTATCTATGAACACTGAAGCTTTCTTT. The variable domain in full, completed from reference TRBV2 and TRBJ1-1, reads EPEVTQTPSHQVTQMGQEVILRCVPISNHLYFYWYRQILGQKVEFLVSFYNNEISEKSEIFDDQFSVERPDGSNFTLKIRSTKLEDSAMYFCASSLSMNTEAFFGQGTRLTVV.

CDR3 residues: CASSWSGTGGAQQYF. CDR3 in DNA: TGTGCCAGCAGCTGGTCGGGCACAGGGGGCGCCCAGCAGTACTTC. V is TRBV5-4 and J is TRBJ2-7; 9 bases map to TRBD1. The CDR3 extends over 15 amino acids. The V gene's germline CDR1 is SGHNT and CDR2 YYREEE (reference sequence). V lost 3 bases to trimming and J lost 8 bases; unmatched junction nucleotides: 12.

The chain combines TRBV13 with TRBJ1-1; D is ambiguous. Trimming left V 4 bases short and J 0 bases short, with 6 bases between. This CDR3 has 13 residues. Germline V lookup: CDR1 PRHDT, CDR2 FYEKMQ (reference sequence). In DNA, the CDR3 is TGTGCCAGCAGCTCAGTTTTGAACACTGAAGCTTTCTTT. Translating it yields CASSSVLNTEAFF.

The rearrangement joins TRBV12-3 or TRBV12-4 to TRBJ2-7; D gene unclear. The CDR3 consists of 10 residues. The germline V and J ends were trimmed by 5 bases and 4 bases, with 3 bases remaining between them. CDR3 coding DNA: TGTGCCAGCAGTCTGTACGAGCAGTACTTC. Translating gives CASSLYEQYF.